These 13 T cell receptor beta chains originate from one sample sequenced in a study of T cell changes during pregnancy in multiple sclerosis. Profiling relied on immunoSEQ multiplex PCR, and the TCRdb table lists in-frame clones only, not all of them. This sample has over 85,000 clones, with approximately 89% found just once. The specimen was peripheral blood, collected in the first trimester of pregnancy. These receptor sequences come from a female donor in good health, enrolled as a control in a pregnancy study.

The rearrangement links TRBV27 to TRBJ1-5; D perhaps matches TRBD1 (5 bases). Trimming left V 2 bases short and J 5 bases short, with 13 bases between. The CDR3 is 15 residues long. The germline CDR1 and CDR2 sequences are MNHEY and SMNVEV (reference sequence). The DNA for the CDR3 is TGTGCCAGCAGTTTAGGATGGGGGGTCGATCAGCCCCAGCATTTT. Protein sequence: CASSLGWGVDQPQHF.

The table lists this clone with a few counts. This chain uses TRBV21-1 with TRBJ2-7; TRBD2, the table's D call, lacks a check against the DNA. TRBV21-1 is described as a pseudogene. The CDR3 runs to 15 residues. CDR3 sequence: CASNRTIPTTHEQYF. Written as DNA, the CDR3 is TGTGCCAGCAACCGCACTATCCCCACTACCCACGAGCAGTACTTC.

The genes are TRBV6-4 and TRBJ2-2; 7 bases line up with TRBD1. Germline-derived CDR1 and CDR2 are MRHNA and SNTAGT. J gave up 0 bases and V 10 bases, and 5 bases lay outside the gene matches. The CDR3 extends over 14 amino acids. In nucleotides, the CDR3 is TGTGCCACCCGACAGGGATCGAACACCGGGGAGCTGTTTTTT. Its protein product is CATRQGSNTGELFF.

The chain employs TRBV27 and TRBJ1-1; 7 bases line up with TRBD1. Germline V gene lookup returns CDR1 MNHEY and CDR2 SMNVEV (reference sequence). Trimming took 6 bases from V and 5 from J; bases not matched to a gene: 9. The CDR3 is 14 residues long. CDR3: CASRGRGQRTEAFF. CDR3 DNA: TGTGCCAGCAGAGGCAGGGGACAGAGGACTGAAGCTTTCTTT.

DNA for the CDR3: TGTGCCAGCAGGCTATTATCAGGTTTCTATGGCTACACCTTC. Translated, it gives CASRLLSGFYGYTF. This rearrangement joins TRBV6-5 to TRBJ1-2, with D uncertain. CDR3 length: 14 amino acids. Per germline, CDR1 MNHEY and CDR2 SVGAGI. The ends were cut back, 6 bases at V and 4 bases at J, with 15 bases in the middle.

J is TRBJ2-3 and V is TRBV29-1, with 9 bases identical to TRBD2. V dropped 6 bases and J dropped 1; count of bases not matched to a gene: 2. The CDR3 consists of 13 residues. CDR1 is SQVTM, CDR2 ANQGSEA, per germline. In DNA form, the CDR3 reads TGCAGCGTGGTAGCGGGGGGCACAGATACGCAGTATTTT. Protein: CSVVAGGTDTQYF.

This chain joins TRBV4-3 and TRBJ2-6, with a possible D match to TRBD1 (6 bases). Germline CDR1 is LGHNA and CDR2 is YSLEER. This CDR3 contains 17 residues. V lost 1 base to trimming and J lost 1 base, with 11 bases between them. CDR3 nucleotide sequence: TGCGCCAGCAGCCAAGGGCTTACAGGGTCTGGGGCCAACGTCCTGACTTTC. This codes for CASSQGLTGSGANVLTF.

The chain carries TRBV21-1 and TRBJ1-5; TRBD1, as called in the table, went unchecked against the DNA. TRBV21-1 is tagged as a pseudogene. This CDR3 comprises 14 residues. CDR3 loop: CASSKLEQVQPQHF. CDR3 nucleotides: TGTGCCAGCAGCAAATTGGAACAGGTCCAGCCCCAGCATTTT.

This clone was seen only once. The CDR3: CASSRRQYNQPQHF. In nucleotides, the CDR3 is TGTGCCAGCAGCCGTAGACAGTACAATCAGCCCCAGCATTTT. The V gene is TRBV5-6, the J gene TRBJ1-5; D may be TRBD1 (5 bases). The CDR3 loop spans 14 amino acids. V was pared by 4 bases and J by 3 bases, with 11 bases between. The V gene's germline CDR1 is SGHDT and CDR2 YYEEEE. Full variable domain (rest looked up from reference TRBV5-6 and TRBJ1-5): DAGVTQSPTHLIKTRGQQVTLRCSPKSGHDTVSWYQQALGQGPQFIFQYYEEEERQRGNFPDRFSGHQFPNYSSELNVNALLLGDSALYLCASSRRQYNQPQHFGDGTRLSIL.

The V gene is TRBV2, the J gene TRBJ2-7; D might be TRBD1 (5 bases). This CDR3 is built from 13 residues. Germline lookup yields CDR1 SNHLY and CDR2 FYNNEI. V was cut by 5 bases and J by 4 bases, with 12 bases left in between. The CDR3 here is CASSLGVSYEQYF. CDR3 DNA: TGTGCCAGCAGTTTAGGGGTATCTTACGAGCAGTACTTC. The whole variable domain, remainder taken from reference TRBV2 and TRBJ2-7, is EPEVTQTPSHQVTQMGQEVILRCVPISNHLYFYWYRQILGQKVEFLVSFYNNEISEKSEIFDDQFSVERPDGSNFTLKIRSTKLEDSAMYFCASSLGVSYEQYFGPGTRLTVT.

This sequence joins TRBV6-5 and TRBJ1-1; 7 bases are shared with TRBD1. The CDR3 has 15 residues. Unmatched junction bases numbered 7, after V lost 2 bases and J lost 4 bases. Germline V gene lookup returns CDR1 MNHEY and CDR2 SVGAGI. The CDR3, as DNA: TGTGCCAGCAGTTACCAGCGACAGGGCCGCACTGAAGCTTTCTTT. Protein product: CASSYQRQGRTEAFF.

The rearrangement joins TRBV28 to TRBJ2-5; 8 positions match TRBD1. V shed 6 bases and J 5 bases; nucleotides not matched to a gene: 14. CDR1 and CDR2 from the germline V gene are MDHEN and SYDVKM. This CDR3 comprises 16 residues. CDR3: CASSPTGTGGWETQYF. The CDR3 DNA follows: TGTGCCAGCAGCCCGACGGGGACAGGCGGTTGGGAGACCCAGTACTTC.

The rearrangement links TRBV7-9 to TRBJ1-6; no clear D gene. Between the trimmed V and J ends, which lost 2 bases and 6 bases, there was a span of 8 bases. The germline V gene encodes CDR1 SEHNR and CDR2 FQNEAQ (reference sequence). The CDR3 length is 14 residues. The CDR3 loop is CASSLYEVNSPLHF. The CDR3 DNA follows: TGTGCCAGCAGCTTATATGAGGTTAATTCACCCCTCCACTTT.